The source of this T cell receptor beta chain is a study of regulatory T cells in long-lasting Graves disease. Sample time point: newly diagnosed GD, antithyroid drugs for less than 3 months. PBMCs provided the RNA from which the TCR library was made. With EDTA tubes as the receptacles, about 9.2 milliliters of peripheral blood were drawn. Notes on the study in general: Persistent Graves' cases showed lower TCR diversity than newly diagnosed cases.

With iRepertoire HTBI primers and Arm-PCR of CDR3 regions, TCR beta libraries were built. Via MiXCR, TCRdb re-called the multiplex PCR reads, giving one row per CDR3 protein. The repertoire holds 360,000 or so distinct CDR3 sequences, with 12% as singletons. The CDR3 is 16 amino acids. J gave up 0 bases and V 4 bases, and 9 bases lay outside the gene matches. Germline V CDR1 and CDR2: MDHEN, SYDVKM. This clonotype was seen many times. Antigen unknown. A further study also used this sample, focusing on T cells in Graves' hyperthyroidism and ophthalmopathy. According to that study: A first-round RT-PCR of the TCR CDR3 used the HTBI primer set.

Sequenced here: peripheral blood mononuclear cells (PBMCs), sampled at new diagnosis, from a patient treated with antithyroid drugs. This TCR derives from a woman aged 18-30 years with Graves disease. The V gene is TRBV28, the J gene TRBJ2-7, with TRBD1 matching over 7 bases. CDR3 protein: CASSSQGSTYSYEQYF. CDR3 coding DNA: TGTGCCAGCAGTTCACAGGGGTCCACTTACTCCTACGAGCAGTACTTC.